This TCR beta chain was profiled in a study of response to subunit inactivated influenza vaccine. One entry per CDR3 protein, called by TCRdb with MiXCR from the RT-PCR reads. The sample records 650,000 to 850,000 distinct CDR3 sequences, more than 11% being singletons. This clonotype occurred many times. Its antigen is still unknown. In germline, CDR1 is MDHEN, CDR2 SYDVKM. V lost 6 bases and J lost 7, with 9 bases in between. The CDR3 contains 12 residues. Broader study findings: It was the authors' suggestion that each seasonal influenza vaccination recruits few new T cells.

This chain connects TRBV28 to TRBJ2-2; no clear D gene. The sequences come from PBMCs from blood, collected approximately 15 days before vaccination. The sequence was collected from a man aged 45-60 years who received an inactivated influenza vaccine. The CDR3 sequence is CASSLSVGELFF. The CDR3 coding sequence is TGTGCCAGCAGCCTCTCAGTCGGGGAGCTGTTTTTT.